These 12 T cell receptor beta chains were all obtained from the same sample, sequenced in a study of technical replicates of blood from a few donors. Data came from immunoSEQ multiplex PCR; TCRdb stores just in-frame clones and leaves some out. The top ten clones hold approximately 0.2% of a sample with approximately 100,000 clones, approximately 94% of them seen once. Material: T cells isolated from PBMCs. These receptors all stem from a human donor in good health.

The V gene is TRBV29-1, the J gene TRBJ2-7; D uncertain. The CDR3 sequence is 14 residues long. Germline loops: CDR1 SQVTM, CDR2 ANQGSEA. The V end lost 5 bases, the J end lost 2 bases, and 16 bases lay between the germline ends. The CDR3 loop is CSVRPLGSAYEQYF. The CDR3, as DNA: TGCAGCGTTCGACCCCTCGGGTCTGCCTACGAGCAGTACTTC.

This sequence joins TRBV13 and TRBJ2-4, with 9 bases that match TRBD1. The germline CDR1 and CDR2 sequences are PRHDT and FYEKMQ (reference sequence). With V trimmed by 5 bases and J by 9 bases, 8 bases remained unmatched. The CDR3 extends over 14 amino acids. This CDR3 is CASSPGQGWAIQYF. The CDR3 DNA reads as TGTGCCAGCAGCCCGGGACAGGGATGGGCCATTCAGTACTTC. Full variable domain (outside the CDR3, taken from reference TRBV13 and TRBJ2-4): AAGVIQSPRHLIKEKRETATLKCYPIPRHDTVYWYQQGPGQDPQFLISFYEKMQSDKGSIPDRFSAQQFSDYHSELNMSSLELGDSALYFCASSPGQGWAIQYFGAGTRLSVL.

V and J are TRBV5-4 and TRBJ2-7; 8 nucleotides line up with TRBD2. This CDR3 contains 14 residues. The germline V gene encodes CDR1 SGHNT and CDR2 YYREEE (reference sequence). V shed 5 bases and J 3 bases; nucleotides not matched to a gene: 7. The CDR3 DNA reads as TGTGCCAGCAGTTTGTTTCTAGCGGGCTACGAGCAGTACTTC. Its protein product is CASSLFLAGYEQYF. Full variable domain (rest looked up from reference TRBV5-4 and TRBJ2-7): ETGVTQSPTHLIKTRGQQVTLRCSSQSGHNTVSWYQQALGQGPQFIFQYYREEENGRGNFPPRFSGLQFPNYSSELNVNALELDDSALYLCASSLFLAGYEQYFGPGTRLTVT.

CDR3 loop: CAISKNGGSNTGELFF. The CDR3 DNA reads as TGTGCCATCAGTAAAAATGGAGGGTCGAACACCGGGGAGCTGTTTTTT. The rearrangement uses TRBV10-3 and TRBJ2-2; maybe TRBD2 (6 bases). V was trimmed by 5 bases and J by 0 bases, leaving 13 bases between them. The CDR3 has 16 residues. Germline CDR1 and CDR2: ENHRY and SYGVKD.

This sequence joins TRBV7-3 and TRBJ2-7; 12 bases agree with TRBD2. V shed 6 bases, J shed 2 bases, and the junction held 2 bases outside the gene matches. Looked up from germline, CDR1 is SGHTA and CDR2 is FQGTGA. The CDR3 has 14 amino acids. In DNA, the CDR3 is TGTGCCAGCAGTTCTAGCGGGGGGGCCTACGAGCAGTACTTC. Amino acids: CASSSSGGAYEQYF.

The J gene is TRBJ2-1, the V gene TRBV27; no reliable D call. The V end lost 5 bases, the J end lost 9 bases, and 20 bases lay between the germline ends. The CDR3 is 15 residues long. Germline V gene sequence: CDR1 MNHEY, CDR2 SMNVEV (reference sequence). The CDR3: CASSPWRLDLGEQFF. The CDR3 coding sequence is TGTGCCAGCAGTCCTTGGCGCCTAGATCTCGGTGAGCAGTTCTTC.

This CDR3 is CARWEGIPFYEQYF. For the CDR3, the DNA is TGTGCCAGGTGGGAGGGAATACCTTTTTACGAGCAGTACTTC. The J gene is TRBJ2-5, the V gene TRBV6-6; 7 bases map to TRBD2. Near its end, the DNA agrees better with TRBJ2-7, so the J call may be wrong. Germline lookup yields CDR1 MNHNY and CDR2 SVGAGI (reference sequence). The CDR3 contains 14 residues.

The rearrangement links TRBV9 to TRBJ2-7, with 9 bases aligning to TRBD2. The germline gives CDR1 SGDLS, CDR2 YYNGEE. The CDR3 consists of 14 residues. The V and J ends lost 3 bases and 6 bases, in that order; junction bases with no gene match: 7. The CDR3 DNA is TGTGCCAGCAGCGCGAGCGGGGGGTTCTTCGAGCAGTACTTC. Protein product: CASSASGGFFEQYF.

The chain is built from TRBV28 and TRBJ2-2; no reliable D call. The CDR3 has 14 amino acids. Germline V gene data show CDR1 as MDHEN and CDR2 as SYDVKM. Trimming stripped 3 bases from V and 5 bases from J, with 10 bases between. The CDR3, as DNA: TGTGCCAGCAGTTTTAACCCTAGGACCGGGGAGCTGTTTTTT. Translated, it gives CASSFNPRTGELFF.

V and J are TRBV2 and TRBJ1-2; 9 nucleotides match TRBD1. The germline V gene has CDR1 SNHLY and CDR2 FYNNEI. Losses at the gene ends were 3 bases for V and 0 bases for J; bases not matched to a gene: 5. The CDR3 is made up of 16 amino acids. CDR3 loop: CASSENRGRSNYGYTF. The CDR3, as DNA: TGTGCCAGCAGTGAGAACAGGGGGCGATCTAACTATGGCTACACCTTC. Drawing the rest from reference TRBV2 and TRBJ1-2, the complete variable domain is EPEVTQTPSHQVTQMGQEVILRCVPISNHLYFYWYRQILGQKVEFLVSFYNNEISEKSEIFDDQFSVERPDGSNFTLKIRSTKLEDSAMYFCASSENRGRSNYGYTFGSGTRLTVV.

This clone appeared once. The chain uses TRBV7-5 and TRBJ1-1; TRBD1 is taken as the D call from the table, unchecked against the DNA. TRBV7-5 is described as a pseudogene. This CDR3 spans 17 amino acids. In nucleotides, the CDR3 is TGTGTCAGAAGCTTAGTTCCGGGACAGGGAGGAGGGGGTGAAGCTTTCTTT. Its protein is CVRSLVPGQGGGGEAFF.

V is TRBV25-1 and J is TRBJ1-1; 10 bases align to TRBD1. In germline, CDR1 is MGHDK, CDR2 SYGVNS. This CDR3 region has 15 residues. Trimming removed 1 base from V and 5 bases from J; junction bases left unmatched: 4. The CDR3 is CASSEFKGQGTEAFF. The DNA of the CDR3 is TGTGCCAGCAGTGAATTTAAGGGACAGGGGACTGAAGCTTTCTTT.